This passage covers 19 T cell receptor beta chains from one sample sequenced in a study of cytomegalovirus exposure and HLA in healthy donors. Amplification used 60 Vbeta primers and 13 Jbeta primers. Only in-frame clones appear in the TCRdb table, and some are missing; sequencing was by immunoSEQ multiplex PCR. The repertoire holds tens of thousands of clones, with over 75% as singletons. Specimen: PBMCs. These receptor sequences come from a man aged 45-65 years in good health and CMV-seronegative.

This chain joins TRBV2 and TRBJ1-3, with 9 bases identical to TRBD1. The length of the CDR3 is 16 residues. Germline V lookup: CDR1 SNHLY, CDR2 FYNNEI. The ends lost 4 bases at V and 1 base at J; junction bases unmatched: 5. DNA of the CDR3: TGTGCCAGCAGTGGAGACAGGGGGGTTTCTGGAAACACCATATATTTT. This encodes CASSGDRGVSGNTIYF.

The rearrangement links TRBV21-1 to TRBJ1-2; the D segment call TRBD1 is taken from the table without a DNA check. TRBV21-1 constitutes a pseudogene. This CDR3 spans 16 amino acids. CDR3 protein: CASSPMGPGGDYGYTF. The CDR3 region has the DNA TGTGCCAGCAGCCCTATGGGTCCAGGGGGCGACTATGGCTACACCTTC.

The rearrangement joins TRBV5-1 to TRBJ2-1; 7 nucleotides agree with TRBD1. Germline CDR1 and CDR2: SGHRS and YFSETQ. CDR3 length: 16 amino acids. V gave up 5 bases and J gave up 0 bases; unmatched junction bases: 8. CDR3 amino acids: CASSLTGSSSYNEQFF. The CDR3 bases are TGCGCCAGCAGTCTGACAGGGTCGAGCTCCTACAATGAGCAGTTCTTC.

CDR3 loop: CASSLGGLGNTIYF. For the CDR3, the DNA is TGTGCCAGCAGCTTAGGGGGGCTGGGAAACACCATATATTTT. The chain recombines TRBV7-8 with TRBJ1-3, with D possibly being TRBD1 (6 bases). The CDR3 is 14 amino acids. Germline V gives CDR1 SGHVS, CDR2 FQNEAQ. The ends were cut back, 1 base at V and 4 bases at J, with 8 bases in the middle.

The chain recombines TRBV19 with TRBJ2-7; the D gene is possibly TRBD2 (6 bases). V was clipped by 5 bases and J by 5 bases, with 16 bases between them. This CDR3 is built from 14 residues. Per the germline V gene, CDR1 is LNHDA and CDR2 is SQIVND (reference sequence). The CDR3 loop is CASSPRDWRNEQYF. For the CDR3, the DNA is TGTGCCAGTAGTCCCCGGGACTGGAGGAACGAGCAGTACTTC. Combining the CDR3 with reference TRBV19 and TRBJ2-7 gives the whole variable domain DGGITQSPKYLFRKEGQNVTLSCEQNLNHDAMYWYRQDPGQGLRLIYYSQIVNDFQKGDIAEGYSVSREKKESFPLTVTSAQKNPTAFYLCASSPRDWRNEQYFGPGTRLTVT.

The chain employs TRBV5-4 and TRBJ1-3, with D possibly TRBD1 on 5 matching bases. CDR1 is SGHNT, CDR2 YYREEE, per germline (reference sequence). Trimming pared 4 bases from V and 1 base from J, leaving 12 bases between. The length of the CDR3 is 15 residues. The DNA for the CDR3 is TGTGCCAGCAGCCAAGACTCAGGGTCTGGAAACACCATATATTTT. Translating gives CASSQDSGSGNTIYF.

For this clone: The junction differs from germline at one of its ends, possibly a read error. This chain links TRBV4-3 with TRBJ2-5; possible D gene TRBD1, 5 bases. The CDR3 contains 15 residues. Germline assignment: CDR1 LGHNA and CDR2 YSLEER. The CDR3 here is CAGSQSVFTGETQYF. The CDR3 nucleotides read TGCGCCGGCAGCCAATCCGTTTTCACAGGAGAGACCCAGTACTTC.

The CDR3 DNA is TGTGCCAGCTCACCTGTTCAACCGGGACAGGGCTTCGGTGAAGCTTTCTTT. Encoded protein: CASSPVQPGQGFGEAFF. V usage is TRBV18 and J usage is TRBJ1-1; TRBD1 aligns across 9 bases. Per germline, CDR1 KGHSH and CDR2 LQKENI. This CDR3 spans 17 amino acids. Trimming took 3 bases from V and 7 from J; bases not matched to a gene: 15. The whole variable domain, remainder taken from reference TRBV18 and TRBJ1-1, is NAGVMQNPRHLVRRRGQEARLRCSPMKGHSHVYWYRQLPEEGLKFMVYLQKENIIDESGMPKERFSAEFPKEGPSILRIQQVVRGDSAAYFCASSPVQPGQGFGEAFFGQGTRLTVV.

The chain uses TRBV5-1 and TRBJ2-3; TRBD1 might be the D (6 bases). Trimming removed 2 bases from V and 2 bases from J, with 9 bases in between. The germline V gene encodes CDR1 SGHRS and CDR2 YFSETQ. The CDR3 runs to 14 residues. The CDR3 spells CASSFDRITDTQYF. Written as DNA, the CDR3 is TGCGCCAGCAGCTTTGACAGGATCACAGATACGCAGTATTTT.

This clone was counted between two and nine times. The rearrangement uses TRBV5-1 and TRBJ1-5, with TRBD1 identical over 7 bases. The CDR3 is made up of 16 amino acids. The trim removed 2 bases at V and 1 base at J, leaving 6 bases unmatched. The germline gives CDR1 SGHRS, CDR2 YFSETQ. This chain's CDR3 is CASSLGGLGSNQPQHF. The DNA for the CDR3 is TGCGCCAGCAGCTTAGGGGGCCTTGGGAGCAATCAGCCCCAGCATTTT. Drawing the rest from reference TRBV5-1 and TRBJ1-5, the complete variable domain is KAGVTQTPRYLIKTRGQQVTLSCSPISGHRSVSWYQQTPGQGLQFLFEYFSETQRNKGNFPGRFSGRQFSNSRSEMNVSTLELGDSALYLCASSLGGLGSNQPQHFGDGTRLSIL.

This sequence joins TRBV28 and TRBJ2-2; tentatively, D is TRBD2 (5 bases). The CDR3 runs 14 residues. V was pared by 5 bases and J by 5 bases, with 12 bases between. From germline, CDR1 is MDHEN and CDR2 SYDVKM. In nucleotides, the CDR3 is TGTGCCAGCAGTCGCCCCCCGGGAACCGGGGAGCTGTTTTTT. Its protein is CASSRPPGTGELFF.

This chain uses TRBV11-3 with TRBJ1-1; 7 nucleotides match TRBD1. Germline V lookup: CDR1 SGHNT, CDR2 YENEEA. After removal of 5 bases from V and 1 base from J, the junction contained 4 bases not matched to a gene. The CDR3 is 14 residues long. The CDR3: CASSIGTENTEAFF. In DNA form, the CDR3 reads TGTGCCAGCAGCATCGGGACAGAGAACACTGAAGCTTTCTTT.

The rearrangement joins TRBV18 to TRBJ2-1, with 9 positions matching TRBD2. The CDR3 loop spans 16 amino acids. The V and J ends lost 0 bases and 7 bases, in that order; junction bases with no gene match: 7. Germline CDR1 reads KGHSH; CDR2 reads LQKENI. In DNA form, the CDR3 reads TGTGCCAGCTCACCACCCTCACTAGCGGGCATAAATGAGCAGTTCTTC. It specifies CASSPPSLAGINEQFF. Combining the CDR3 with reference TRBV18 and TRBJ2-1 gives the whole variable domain NAGVMQNPRHLVRRRGQEARLRCSPMKGHSHVYWYRQLPEEGLKFMVYLQKENIIDESGMPKERFSAEFPKEGPSILRIQQVVRGDSAAYFCASSPPSLAGINEQFFGPGTRLTVL.

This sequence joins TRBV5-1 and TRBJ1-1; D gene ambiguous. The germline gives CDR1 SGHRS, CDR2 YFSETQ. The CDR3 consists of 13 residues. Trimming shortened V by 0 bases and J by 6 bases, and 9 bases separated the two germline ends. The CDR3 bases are TGCGCCAGCAGCTTGGCCGAGGGCGCTGAAGCTTTCTTT. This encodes CASSLAEGAEAFF.

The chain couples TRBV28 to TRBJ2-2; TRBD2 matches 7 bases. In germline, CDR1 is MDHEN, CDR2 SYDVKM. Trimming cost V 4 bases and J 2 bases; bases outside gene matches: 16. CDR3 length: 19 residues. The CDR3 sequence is CASSSRYSAAGRNTGELFF. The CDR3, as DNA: TGTGCCAGCAGTTCTCGATATAGCGCAGCGGGACGAAACACCGGGGAGCTGTTTTTT.

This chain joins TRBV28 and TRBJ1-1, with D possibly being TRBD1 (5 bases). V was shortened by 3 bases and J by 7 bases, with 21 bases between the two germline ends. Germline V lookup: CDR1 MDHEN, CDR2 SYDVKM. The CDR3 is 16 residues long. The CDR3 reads CASSFSFGTPSGEAFF. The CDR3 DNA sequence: TGTGCCAGCAGTTTTTCTTTCGGGACTCCCAGCGGTGAAGCTTTCTTT.

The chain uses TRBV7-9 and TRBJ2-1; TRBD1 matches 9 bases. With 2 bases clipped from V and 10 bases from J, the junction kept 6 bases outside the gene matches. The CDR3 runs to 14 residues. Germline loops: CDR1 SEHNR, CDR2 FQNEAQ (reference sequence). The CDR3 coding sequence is TGTGCCAGCAGCTTATACAGGGGGCTCGGGGAGCAGTTCTTC. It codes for CASSLYRGLGEQFF.

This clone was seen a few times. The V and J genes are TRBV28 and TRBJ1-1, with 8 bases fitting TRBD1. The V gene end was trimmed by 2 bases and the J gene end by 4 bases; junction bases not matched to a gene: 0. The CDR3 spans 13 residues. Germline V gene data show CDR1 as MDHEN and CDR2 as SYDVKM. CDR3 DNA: TGTGCCAGCAGTTTAACAGGGGGCACTGAAGCTTTCTTT. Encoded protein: CASSLTGGTEAFF.

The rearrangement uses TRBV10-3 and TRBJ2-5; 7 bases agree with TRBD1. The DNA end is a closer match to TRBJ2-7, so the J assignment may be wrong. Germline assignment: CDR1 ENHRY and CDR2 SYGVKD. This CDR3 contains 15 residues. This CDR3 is CAISEHGTDSYEQYF. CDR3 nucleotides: TGTGCCATCAGTGAGCATGGGACAGACTCCTACGAGCAGTACTTC.